Each of the 6 T cell receptor beta chains below was sequenced from the same sample in a study of blood T cell repertoires in COVID-19. Profiled with immunoSEQ multiplex PCR; TCRdb holds only in-frame clones, not every one. The sample carries over 200,000 clones, 70% to 90% recorded once. Sequencing was done on a sample of PBMCs or T cells enriched from blood (not recorded which). These receptors were obtained from a woman between 45 and 60 years old in a cohort exposed to, infected with or recovered from COVID-19 (not recorded which).

This clone was picked up one time. J is TRBJ1-1 and V is TRBV5-1; 8 nucleotides align to TRBD1. Per germline, CDR1 SGHRS and CDR2 YFSETQ. Unmatched junction bases numbered 9, after V lost 4 bases and J lost 4 bases. CDR3 length: 15 residues. CDR3 nucleotide sequence: TGCGCCAGCAGCCCCCGACAGGGGATCGGCACTGAAGCTTTCTTT. Its translation is CASSPRQGIGTEAFF. The complete variable domain, with remaining parts taken from reference TRBV5-1 and TRBJ1-1, reads KAGVTQTPRYLIKTRGQQVTLSCSPISGHRSVSWYQQTPGQGLQFLFEYFSETQRNKGNFPGRFSGRQFSNSRSEMNVSTLELGDSALYLCASSPRQGIGTEAFFGQGTRLTVV.

The chain is built from TRBV5-6 and TRBJ2-1; 9 bases align to TRBD1. V dropped 4 bases and J dropped 1; count of bases not matched to a gene: 9. The V gene's germline CDR1 is SGHDT and CDR2 YYEEEE. The CDR3 is 17 amino acids. CDR3 amino acids: CASSRLTGGLSYNEQFF. The CDR3 DNA reads as TGTGCCAGCAGCCGGCTGACAGGGGGTTTGTCCTACAATGAGCAGTTCTTC.

This sequence joins TRBV7-9 and TRBJ1-6; D might be TRBD1 (5 bases). V lost 6 bases to trimming and J lost 7 bases, with 16 bases between them. CDR1 is SEHNR, CDR2 FQNEAQ, per germline (reference sequence). The CDR3 contains 15 residues. CDR3 bases: TGTGCCAGCAGGGTGCGCGACAGAGAAAATTCACCCCTCCACTTT. Its protein is CASRVRDRENSPLHF.

This clone was recorded a few times. V usage is TRBV5-8 and J usage is TRBJ1-2; 11 bases agree with TRBD1. J lost 4 bases, V lost 3 bases, and 8 bases had no gene match. Germline loops: CDR1 SGHTS, CDR2 YDEGEE. The CDR3 runs 16 residues. CDR3 sequence (DNA): TGTGCCAGCAGCTGGACAGGGGGCGTCATTGGCTATGGCTACACCTTC. Translation gives CASSWTGGVIGYGYTF.

The chain has TRBV5-4 and TRBJ1-5; tentatively, D is TRBD1 (5 bases). Germline V gene sequence: CDR1 SGHNT, CDR2 YYREEE (reference sequence). The CDR3 is 13 residues long. V lost 4 bases to trimming and J lost 5 bases, with 10 bases between them. CDR3 sequence reads: CASSAGWDQPQHF. As DNA, the CDR3 is TGTGCCAGCAGCGCAGGGTGGGATCAGCCCCAGCATTTT.

J is TRBJ1-5 and V is TRBV28; D might be TRBD1 (6 bases). CDR3 size: 15 residues. CDR1 and CDR2 from the germline V gene are MDHEN and SYDVKM. V lost 3 bases to trimming and J lost 4 bases, with 13 bases between them. CDR3 DNA sequence: TGTGCCAGCAGTTTTAAGGGGGTAGCAAATCAGCCCCAGCATTTT. Its translation is CASSFKGVANQPQHF.